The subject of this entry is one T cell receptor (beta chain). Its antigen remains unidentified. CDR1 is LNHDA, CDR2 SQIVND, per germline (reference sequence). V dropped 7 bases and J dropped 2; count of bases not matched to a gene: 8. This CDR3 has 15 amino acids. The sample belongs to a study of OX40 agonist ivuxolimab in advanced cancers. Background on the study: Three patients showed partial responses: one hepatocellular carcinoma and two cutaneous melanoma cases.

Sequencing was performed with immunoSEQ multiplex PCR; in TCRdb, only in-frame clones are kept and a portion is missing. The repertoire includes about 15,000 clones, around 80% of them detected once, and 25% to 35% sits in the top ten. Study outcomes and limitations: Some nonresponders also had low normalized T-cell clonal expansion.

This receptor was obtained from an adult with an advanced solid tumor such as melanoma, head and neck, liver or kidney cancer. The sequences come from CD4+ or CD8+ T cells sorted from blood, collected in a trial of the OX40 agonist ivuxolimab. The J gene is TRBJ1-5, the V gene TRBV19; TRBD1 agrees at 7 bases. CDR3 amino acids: CASTPTGIGNQPQHF. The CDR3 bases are TGTGCCAGTACCCCGACAGGGATTGGCAATCAGCCCCAGCATTTT.